The 10 T cell receptor beta chains listed next were all sequenced from one sample in a study of PD-1 blockade in classical Hodgkin lymphoma. Noted time point: cycle 4 day 1 (C4D1), after less than seven weeks of nivolumab. Each patient relapsed following autologous stem cell transplantation, and prior brentuximab vedotin exposure differed. Investigators obtained CD8+ T cells from thawed PBMCs by magnetic negative selection. Method: immunoSEQ multiplex PCR; TCRdb's copy keeps in-frame clones and lacks some. The table includes about 15,000 clones, about 89% detected once. Sequenced material: CD8+ T cells from blood, taken before the fourth cycle of nivolumab. The receptors were gathered from a human donor with classical Hodgkin lymphoma.

The V and J genes are TRBV5-6 and TRBJ2-7; no definite D call. CDR1 and CDR2 from the germline V gene are SGHDT and YYEEEE. Deletions cut 0 bases from V and 0 bases from J, with 4 bases between. The length of the CDR3 is 13 residues. In nucleotides, the CDR3 is TGTGCCAGCAGCTTGGGGAGCTCCTACGAGCAGTACTTC. It codes for CASSLGSSYEQYF.

V is TRBV5-4 and J is TRBJ2-7; no clear D. This CDR3 contains 14 residues. Germline V CDR1 and CDR2: SGHNT, YYREEE (reference sequence). The V gene lost 4 bases and the J gene lost 2 bases, with 13 bases spanning the gap. CDR3 in DNA: TGTGCCAGCAGCATCCATCCATTCACCTACGAGCAGTACTTC. This translates into CASSIHPFTYEQYF.

CDR3 DNA: TGCAGCGTTGAAGATGGGTCAGGTGCCCGCTACGAGCAGTACTTC. It is translated as CSVEDGSGARYEQYF. V and J are TRBV29-1 and TRBJ2-7; D gene uncertain. Germline-derived CDR1 and CDR2 are SQVTM and ANQGSEA. The CDR3 consists of 15 residues. Deletions cut 0 bases from V and 3 bases from J, with 15 bases between.

This clone was seen once. This chain connects TRBV9 to TRBJ2-1, with TRBD2 identical over 8 bases. Germline trimming cut 0 bases from V and 7 bases from J; bases unmatched to any gene: 3. Germline V gene lookup returns CDR1 SGDLS and CDR2 YYNGEE. This CDR3 comprises 14 residues. The CDR3 region has the DNA TGTGCCAGCAGCGTAGGGGGACTAGGGAATGAGCAGTTCTTC. Residues: CASSVGGLGNEQFF.

The gene calls are TRBV30 and TRBJ2-7; D is perhaps TRBD2 (5 bases). The V and J ends lost 5 bases and 5 bases respectively, with 13 bases between them. From germline, CDR1 is GTSNPN and CDR2 SVGIG (reference sequence). The CDR3 is 12 amino acids. The CDR3 bases are TGTGCCTGGGTCCAGCGGCCCCACGAGCAGTACTTC. Translating it yields CAWVQRPHEQYF.

The chain couples TRBV27 to TRBJ2-7; D perhaps matches TRBD2 (5 bases). The CDR3 runs to 14 residues. Germline CDR1 reads MNHEY; CDR2 reads SMNVEV (reference sequence). With 0 bases removed from V and 6 bases from J, the gap between germline ends came to 12 bases. Here the CDR3 reads CASSLSTTNLEQYF. The CDR3 nucleotides are TGTGCCAGCAGTTTATCGACTACGAACCTCGAGCAGTACTTC.

The CDR3 loop reads CASSQYHSNNEQFF. CDR3 nucleotides: TGTGCCAGCAGCCAATATCACAGCAACAATGAGCAGTTCTTC. The chain employs TRBV14 and TRBJ2-1, with D hard to call. From germline, CDR1 is SGHDN and CDR2 FVKESK. The CDR3 spans 14 residues. V lost 2 bases and J 5 bases, leaving 10 bases between the germline ends.

This clone has only one observation. The rearrangement joins TRBV19 to TRBJ2-1; 8 nucleotides line up with TRBD1. The junction had 2 bases not matched to a gene; V was cut back by 5 bases and J by 2 bases. Germline V gene data show CDR1 as LNHDA and CDR2 as SQIVND (reference sequence). The length of the CDR3 is 14 residues. The CDR3 DNA reads as TGTGCCAGTAGTCCAGGGGGCGCCTACAATGAGCAGTTCTTC. It encodes CASSPGGAYNEQFF.

V gene TRBV11-2 combines with J gene TRBJ2-5; TRBD2 matches 8 bases. J gave up 4 bases and V 1 base, and 2 bases lay outside the gene matches. The CDR3 is made up of 14 amino acids. Germline CDR1 and CDR2: SGHAT and FQNNGV. In nucleotides, the CDR3 is TGTGCCAGCAGCTTAGTCGGGGGGGGAGAGACCCAGTACTTC. Amino acids: CASSLVGGGETQYF. Drawing the rest from reference TRBV11-2 and TRBJ2-5, the complete variable domain is EAGVAQSPRYKIIEKRQSVAFWCNPISGHATLYWYQQILGQGPKLLIQFQNNGVVDDSQLPKDRFSAERLKGVDSTLKIQPAKLEDSAVYLCASSLVGGGETQYFGPGTRLLVL.

J is TRBJ2-1 and V is TRBV7-7, with D hard to call. Germline assignment: CDR1 SSHAT and CDR2 FNYEAQ (reference sequence). Between the trimmed V and J ends, which lost 9 bases and 4 bases, there was a span of 19 bases. The CDR3 runs to 15 residues. DNA for the CDR3: TGTGCCAGGAGAGACTGGCCCCCATCTTACAATGAGCAGTTCTTC. Translation gives CARRDWPPSYNEQFF.